This TCR beta chain is from a study of beta chain features in type 1 diabetes (dated by TCRdb to 2017 to 2018). Background for the entire study: No differences in mean age, gender distribution, total cell number or subset yield were found between patients and healthy donors. A total of roughly 98,000,000 sorted cells were examined across all samples, and a strong correlation was observed between cell number per subset and RNA yield. The study compared TCRB repertoires of sorted circulating CD4+ T cell subsets between recently diagnosed type 1 diabetes patients and matched healthy donors. Regulatory and stem cell-like memory subsets were isolated from only 8 patients and about 8 healthy donors, whereas naive and central memory subsets came from all 30 or so donors.

What the study reported, not specific to this receptor: Naive, central memory and regulatory TCRB repertoires appeared to be more similar among patients than among healthy donors. PCR might favor shorter templates, but patient and control samples were amplified and corrected together, so any skew would affect both groups equally. Because cDNA was sequenced instead of genomic DNA, highly expressing activated cells could be over-represented, though the groups showed no difference in activation or CD3 levels. HLA sub-analyses involved small numbers of individuals, so any influence of HLA type on TCRB rearrangement remained unresolved. Type 1 diabetes patients showed a moderate but significant shortening of TCRB CDR3 length in all four CD4+ subsets. At VDJ recombination sites, patients with type 1 diabetes made fewer insertions and deleted more nucleotides, a pattern implying thymic rearrangement abnormalities.

In the case of this clone: This clone's antigen is unknown. Per-nucleotide qualities are absent, and no much larger clonotype sits a single base away.

The High Capacity cDNA Reverse Transcription Kit was used to reverse transcribe all of the isolated RNA, meaning that expressed TCRB transcripts were what got sequenced. Deep immunoSEQ sequencing was performed on naive, central memory and regulatory T cell samples, with an average of roughly 3.3 million total reads per sample. After sorted cells were lysed in RLT buffer, RNA was extracted with DNase-treated RNeasy Micro or Mini kits, with the choice depending on cell number. Each cell subset was processed separately to prevent cross-contamination, with patient and healthy donor samples processed together. TCRB sequences were amplified from cDNA with the immunoSEQ multiplex PCR, producing 87-bp fragments spanning the CDR3 region. The amplicons were sequenced using the Illumina HiSeq platform. Per the authors' processing: Synthetic template baselines were used to correct PCR bias computationally, reads within Hamming distance 2 were collapsed, and singletons that could not be merged were discarded. Reads were aligned to IMGT to assign V, D and J genes, CDR3 length, and insertions or deletions at six rearrangement sites. Within each subset, clonotype counts were normalized to sorted cell number, after which true diversity and Gini coefficients were computed with the tcR R package. The overlap coefficient, calculated on TCRB nucleotide sequences, was used to quantify repertoire sharing. As a proxy for the pre-selection repertoire, out-of-frame TCRB sequences from naive cells were analyzed. Drawn from immuneACCESS, this table holds only the in-frame rearrangements with V and J called that TCRdb kept. Clones are partly lost; checked studies trace under half to an unresolved V gene and leave the rest unexplained. That table is the source of V, J and clone size, and D and trimming were worked out from the DNA. The sample profile shows hundreds of thousands of clones; around 15% of them were found once. The top ten constitute approximately 0.042% of the sample.

Via the germline V gene (reference sequence), CDR1 is GTSNPN and CDR2 SVGIG. The V end loses 2 bases and the J end loses 2 bases, and a stretch of 12 bases separates them. From the cysteine through the phenylalanine, the CDR3 covers 14 amino acids. The read is trimmed to its CDR3 DNA, 42 bases read in frame from base 1. From each donor, a single peripheral blood sample of approximately 110 mL on average was drawn into heparinised tubes. Using a panel that included CD45RO, CCR7, CD25, CD127, CD95 and CD27, naive, central memory, regulatory and stem cell-like memory CD4+ T cells were sorted on a BD FACSAria II. All sorted populations exceeded 95% purity. PBMCs were separated immediately by Lymphoprep density gradient centrifugation and were stained directly, without being cultured. So that batch effects would be minimized, each experiment stained and sorted samples in pairs, pairing one healthy donor with one patient.

The chain uses TRBV30 and TRBJ1-2; the D gene identity is not certain. Sequencing was carried out using naive CD4+ T cells from blood. The cell subset or site label for this specimen denotes: true naive CD4+ T cells. The TCR sequence derives from a man between 18 and 35 years old with type 1 diabetes. Read as DNA, the sequence is TGTGCCTGGAGTCCCTGGGCGGGGAACTATGGCTACACCTTC. This yields the protein CAWSPWAGNYGYTF.